The 11 T cell receptor beta chains below were found in one sample sequenced in a study of PD-1 blockade in classical Hodgkin lymphoma. Profiling relied on immunoSEQ multiplex PCR, and the TCRdb table lists in-frame clones only, not all of them. The profile covers tens of thousands of clones, with around nine tenths appearing a single time and about 8.9% taken by the ten largest. With no exception, relapse followed autologous stem cell transplantation in all patients, and brentuximab vedotin exposure varied. Sequences were derived from peripheral blood mononuclear cells (PBMCs), sampled at baseline. The receptors stem from a human donor with classical Hodgkin lymphoma.

This clone was counted a single time. The chain carries TRBV27 and TRBJ2-2; D gene unclear. The V and J ends lost 2 bases and 1 base respectively, with 5 bases between them. Germline V lookup: CDR1 MNHEY, CDR2 SMNVEV (reference sequence). This CDR3 contains 14 residues. The CDR3: CASSLGLNTGELFF. CDR3 bases: TGTGCCAGCAGTTTAGGCCTGAACACCGGGGAGCTGTTTTTT.

This clone was picked up one time. The chain links TRBV6-1 to TRBJ2-5, with 12 bases fitting TRBD2. The germline V gene has CDR1 MNHNS and CDR2 SASEGT. This CDR3 has 15 amino acids. Germline trimming cut 4 bases from V and 2 bases from J; bases unmatched to any gene: 2. The CDR3 loop reads CASSGLAGDQETQYF. In DNA form, the CDR3 reads TGTGCCAGCAGTGGACTAGCGGGAGATCAAGAGACCCAGTACTTC.

This clone was found once. The chain carries TRBV18 and TRBJ2-7, with 8 positions matching TRBD2. Germline CDR1 KGHSH, CDR2 LQKENI. The CDR3 spans 15 residues. The V gene end was trimmed by 6 bases and the J gene end by 0 bases; junction bases not matched to a gene: 7. The DNA for the CDR3 is TGTGCCAGCTCCCAGGGACTAGAGGACTCCTACGAGCAGTACTTC. It codes for CASSQGLEDSYEQYF.

V usage is TRBV13 and J usage is TRBJ2-3; D is perhaps TRBD2 (5 bases). The CDR3 length is 14 residues. Germline CDR1 PRHDT, CDR2 FYEKMQ (reference sequence). V was pared by 1 base and J by 1 base, with 6 bases between. In DNA, the CDR3 is TGTGCCAGCAGCTTAGTTAGCGGCACAGATACGCAGTATTTT. Translation: CASSLVSGTDTQYF.

This clone was observed a single time. The chain uses TRBV5-1 and TRBJ2-7; D is perhaps TRBD1 or TRBD2 (5 bases each). The CDR3 sequence is 13 residues long. With 2 bases removed from V and 4 bases from J, the gap between germline ends came to 10 bases. Germline V gene data show CDR1 as SGHRS and CDR2 as YFSETQ. The CDR3 sequence is CASSLFGGYEQYF. CDR3 nucleotides: TGCGCCAGCAGCTTATTTGGGGGATACGAGCAGTACTTC.

The CDR3 DNA follows: TGTGCCAGCAGCTTAACGGGGGCAGGAGAGACCCAGTACTTC. This encodes CASSLTGAGETQYF. The chain links TRBV7-3 to TRBJ2-5, with a weak D call TRBD1 (6 bases). The CDR3 runs 14 residues. Germline lookup yields CDR1 SGHTA and CDR2 FQGTGA. V lost 0 bases, J lost 4 bases, and 9 bases lay in between.

This sequence joins TRBV27 and TRBJ1-1, with D possibly matching TRBD1 (5 bases). The CDR3 is made up of 13 amino acids. Germline lookup yields CDR1 MNHEY and CDR2 SMNVEV (reference sequence). V was clipped by 4 bases and J by 5 bases, with 11 bases between them. The CDR3 reads CASSWGGGTEAFF. The CDR3 DNA reads as TGTGCCAGCAGTTGGGGTGGGGGTACTGAAGCTTTCTTT.

The V gene is TRBV2, the J gene TRBJ2-2, with D hard to call. This CDR3 has 15 amino acids. V lost 3 bases and J 0 bases, leaving 8 bases between the germline ends. Germline V gene sequence: CDR1 SNHLY, CDR2 FYNNEI. The DNA of the CDR3 is TGTGCCAGCAGTGATACCAGGACGAACACCGGGGAGCTGTTTTTT. It translates to CASSDTRTNTGELFF.

The chain recombines TRBV4-2 with TRBJ2-6, with D unresolved. Germline loops: CDR1 LGHNA, CDR2 YNFKEQ. Trimming shortened V by 4 bases and J by 1 base, and 11 bases separated the two germline ends. This CDR3 has 16 amino acids. The CDR3, as DNA: TGTGCCAGCAGCCCCTTACATGAGTCTGGGGCCAACGTCCTGACTTTC. Its translation is CASSPLHESGANVLTF.

The chain combines TRBV16 with TRBJ2-5; 11 nucleotides match TRBD2. CDR1 and CDR2 (germline): KGHSY, FQNENV. V dropped 1 base and J dropped 5; count of bases not matched to a gene: 18. The CDR3 runs 20 residues. CDR3 sequence reads: CASSQFLPGLAARGRETQYF. CDR3 DNA: TGTGCCAGCAGCCAATTCCTCCCGGGACTAGCGGCCCGGGGGCGGGAGACCCAGTACTTC.

V usage is TRBV7-9 and J usage is TRBJ1-2, with TRBD1 as a possible D gene (6 bases). Germline values: CDR1 SEHNR, CDR2 FQNEAQ (reference sequence). The CDR3 loop spans 13 amino acids. Trimming cost V 4 bases and J 6 bases, with 12 bases left between them. DNA of the CDR3: TGTGCCAGCAGCTCTGGGGGGGGCAATGGCTACACCTTC. It specifies CASSSGGGNGYTF.